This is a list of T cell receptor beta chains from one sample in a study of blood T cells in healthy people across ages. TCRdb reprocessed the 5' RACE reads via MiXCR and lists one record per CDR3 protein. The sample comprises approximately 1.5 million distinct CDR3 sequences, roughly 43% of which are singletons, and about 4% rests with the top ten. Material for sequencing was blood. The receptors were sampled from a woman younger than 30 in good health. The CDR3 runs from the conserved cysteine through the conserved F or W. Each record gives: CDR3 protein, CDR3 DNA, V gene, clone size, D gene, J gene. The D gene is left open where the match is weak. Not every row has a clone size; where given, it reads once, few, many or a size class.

CDR3aa: CASSPQGGTDTQYF
CDR3nt: TGTGCCAGCAGCCCACAGGGTGGCACAGATACGCAGTATTTT
v_gene: TRBV4-2
abundance: many
d_gene: NA
j_gene: TRBJ2-3

CDR3aa: CASSFQDLGVYNEQFF
CDR3nt: TGTGCCAGCAGCTTTCAGGACTTAGGAGTATACAATGAGCAGTTCTTC
v_gene: TRBV9
abundance: NA
d_gene: NA
j_gene: TRBJ2-1

CDR3aa: CSVAPRLLGGTQYF
CDR3nt: TGCAGCGTTGCCCCCCGGCTCCTAGGGGGGACCCAGTACTTC
v_gene: TRBV29-1
abundance: NA
d_gene: NA
j_gene: TRBJ2-5

CDR3aa: CASSHDFGYTF
CDR3nt: TGCGCCAGCAGCCATGACTTTGGCTACACCTTC
v_gene: TRBV5-1
abundance: NA
d_gene: NA
j_gene: TRBJ1-2

CDR3aa: CSARDLPRTGANVLTF
CDR3nt: TGCAGTGCTAGAGATCTTCCTCGGACTGGGGCCAACGTCCTGACTTTC
v_gene: TRBV20-1
abundance: NA
d_gene: NA
j_gene: TRBJ2-6

CDR3aa: CASSLVGAQEAFF
CDR3nt: TGCGCCAGCAGCCTGGTCGGGGCACAAGAAGCTTTCTTT
v_gene: TRBV5-1
abundance: NA
d_gene: NA
j_gene: TRBJ1-1

CDR3aa: CASRTGLAGGGSYNEQFF
CDR3nt: TGTGCCAGCAGGACGGGACTAGCGGGAGGGGGCTCCTACAATGAGCAGTTCTTC
v_gene: TRBV12-3/TRBV12-4
abundance: NA
d_gene: TRBD2
j_gene: TRBJ2-1

CDR3aa: CASSLAPPAGFSTDTQYF
CDR3nt: TGTGCCAGCAGCTTAGCGCCCCCAGCGGGGTTTAGCACAGATACGCAGTATTTT
v_gene: TRBV7-2
abundance: NA
d_gene: TRBD2
j_gene: TRBJ2-3

CDR3aa: CSAGVTSGALGEELFF
CDR3nt: TGCAGTGCTGGAGTGACTAGCGGTGCCCTGGGGGAGGAGCTGTTTTTT
v_gene: TRBV20-1
abundance: few
d_gene: TRBD2
j_gene: TRBJ2-2

CDR3aa: CALSSTSGSLRDEQYF
CDR3nt: TGTGCCCTATCTAGCACTAGCGGGAGCCTTCGGGATGAGCAGTACTTC
v_gene: TRBV10-3
abundance: NA
d_gene: TRBD2
j_gene: TRBJ2-5

CDR3aa: CATSRVRGSSYEQYF
CDR3nt: TGTGCCACCAGCAGAGTTAGGGGGAGCTCCTACGAGCAGTACTTC
v_gene: TRBV15
abundance: NA
d_gene: NA
j_gene: TRBJ2-7

CDR3aa: CASSLDAAEQFF
CDR3nt: TGTGCCAGCAGCTTAGACGCGGCTGAGCAGTTCTTC
v_gene: TRBV7-9
abundance: NA
d_gene: NA
j_gene: TRBJ2-1

CDR3aa: CASSLAPAGGGETQYF
CDR3nt: TGTGCCAGCAGCTTAGCGCCGGCGGGAGGCGGAGAGACCCAGTACTTC
v_gene: TRBV7-9
abundance: few
d_gene: TRBD2
j_gene: TRBJ2-5

CDR3aa: CASSLAPGFQETQYF
CDR3nt: TGTGCCAGCAGTTTAGCTCCGGGTTTCCAAGAGACCCAGTACTTC
v_gene: TRBV12-3/TRBV12-4
abundance: many
d_gene: NA
j_gene: TRBJ2-5

CDR3aa: CATTPAARNEQFF
CDR3nt: TGTGCCACCACCCCGGCAGCTAGGAATGAGCAGTTCTTC
v_gene: TRBV24-1
abundance: NA
d_gene: NA
j_gene: TRBJ2-1

CDR3aa: CASSLGDSPYGYTF
CDR3nt: TGCGCCAGCAGCTTGGGGGACAGTCCCTATGGCTACACCTTC
v_gene: TRBV5-1
abundance: NA
d_gene: TRBD1
j_gene: TRBJ1-2

CDR3aa: CASSREVVAGVSDTQYF
CDR3nt: TGTGCCAGCAGCAGAGAGGTGGTAGCGGGAGTGTCAGATACGCAGTATTTT
v_gene: TRBV11-2
abundance: NA
d_gene: TRBD2
j_gene: TRBJ2-3

CDR3aa: CASSLVGGGTQYF
CDR3nt: TGTGCCAGCAGCTTAGTCGGGGGGGGCACGCAGTATTTT
v_gene: TRBV7-2
abundance: NA
d_gene: TRBD2
j_gene: TRBJ2-3

CDR3aa: CASSLDNVEQYF
CDR3nt: TGTGCCAGCAGCCTAGACAACGTGGAGCAGTACTTC
v_gene: TRBV4-2
abundance: few
d_gene: NA
j_gene: TRBJ2-7

CDR3aa: CSVEGRGSETRYF
CDR3nt: TGCAGCGTTGAAGGCCGGGGTTCGGAGACCCGGTACTTC
v_gene: TRBV29-1
abundance: NA
d_gene: NA
j_gene: TRBJ2-7

CDR3aa: CASSPSPDRFHEQYF
CDR3nt: TGTGCCAGCAGCCCATCCCCGGACAGGTTCCACGAGCAGTACTTC
v_gene: TRBV7-8
abundance: few
d_gene: TRBD1
j_gene: TRBJ2-7

CDR3aa: CASSFEAGNEKLFF
CDR3nt: TGTGCCAGCAGTTTTGAGGCCGGTAATGAAAAACTGTTTTTT
v_gene: TRBV12-3/TRBV12-4
abundance: NA
d_gene: NA
j_gene: TRBJ1-4

CDR3aa: CASSVGNRNYGYTF
CDR3nt: TGTGCCAGCAGCGTAGGTAACAGGAACTATGGCTACACCTTC
v_gene: TRBV9
abundance: NA
d_gene: NA
j_gene: TRBJ1-2

CDR3aa: CASSARTGGDEQYF
CDR3nt: TGTGCCAGCAGTGCGCGGACAGGTGGGGATGAGCAGTACTTC
v_gene: TRBV27
abundance: NA
d_gene: TRBD1
j_gene: TRBJ2-5

CDR3aa: CAWSTTTHFEKLFF
CDR3nt: TGTGCCTGGAGTACTACCACCCATTTTGAAAAACTGTTTTTT
v_gene: TRBV30
abundance: few
d_gene: NA
j_gene: TRBJ1-4

CDR3aa: CASSNRQGSRTDTQYF
CDR3nt: TGTGCCAGCAGTAACCGACAGGGGTCGAGAACAGATACGCAGTATTTT
v_gene: TRBV12-3/TRBV12-4
abundance: NA
d_gene: TRBD1
j_gene: TRBJ2-3

CDR3aa: CASSLADPGQGYEQYF
CDR3nt: TGTGCCAGCAGCTTAGCGGATCCGGGACAGGGATACGAGCAGTACTTC
v_gene: TRBV7-2
abundance: NA
d_gene: TRBD1
j_gene: TRBJ2-7

CDR3aa: CASSLVGGDEAFF
CDR3nt: TGTGCCAGCAGTTTGGTCGGGGGAGATGAAGCTTTCTTT
v_gene: TRBV28
abundance: NA
d_gene: NA
j_gene: TRBJ1-1

CDR3aa: CASSQDRTEDTQYF
CDR3nt: TGTGCCAGCAGCCAAGATCGTACTGAAGATACGCAGTATTTT
v_gene: TRBV14
abundance: few
d_gene: NA
j_gene: TRBJ2-3

CDR3aa: CSVPSPGDEQFF
CDR3nt: TGCAGCGTCCCCTCTCCCGGCGATGAGCAGTTCTTC
v_gene: TRBV29-1
abundance: once
d_gene: NA
j_gene: TRBJ2-1

CDR3aa: CASSHPEAGAYNEQFF
CDR3nt: TGTGCCAGCAGCCACCCGGAGGCGGGAGCTTACAATGAGCAGTTCTTC
v_gene: TRBV4-2
abundance: few
d_gene: TRBD2
j_gene: TRBJ2-1

CDR3aa: CASSLNSHEQYF
CDR3nt: TGTGCCAGCAGCTTAAACAGCCACGAGCAGTACTTC
v_gene: TRBV7-2
abundance: few
d_gene: NA
j_gene: TRBJ2-7

CDR3aa: CASSLGQRGGTSYEQYF
CDR3nt: TGTGCCAGCAGCTTAGGCCAAAGGGGGGGAACCTCCTACGAGCAGTACTTC
v_gene: TRBV13
abundance: few
d_gene: NA
j_gene: TRBJ2-7

CDR3aa: CASSLRGMRNEQFF
CDR3nt: TGCGCCAGCAGCTTGCGGGGGATGAGGAATGAGCAGTTCTTC
v_gene: TRBV5-1
abundance: few
d_gene: NA
j_gene: TRBJ2-1

CDR3aa: CASSEGQRDTGELFF
CDR3nt: TGTGCCAGCAGTGAAGGTCAGCGGGACACCGGGGAGCTGTTTTTT
v_gene: TRBV6-1
abundance: many
d_gene: NA
j_gene: TRBJ2-2

CDR3aa: CATYEQGYGYTF
CDR3nt: TGTGCCACCTACGAGCAGGGCTATGGCTACACCTTC
v_gene: TRBV2
abundance: few
d_gene: NA
j_gene: TRBJ1-2

CDR3aa: CASSQLMTGEQYF
CDR3nt: TGTGCCAGCAGCCAGCTAATGACGGGAGAGCAGTACTTC
v_gene: TRBV3-1
abundance: few
d_gene: NA
j_gene: TRBJ2-7

CDR3aa: CASSLTGGNEQYF
CDR3nt: TGTGCCAGCTCTTTAACGGGAGGCAATGAGCAGTACTTC
v_gene: TRBV6-2/TRBV6-3
abundance: few
d_gene: TRBD2
j_gene: TRBJ2-5

CDR3aa: CASSQAGYEKLFF
CDR3nt: TGTGCCAGCAGCCAGGCGGGGTATGAAAAACTGTTTTTT
v_gene: TRBV7-9
abundance: NA
d_gene: NA
j_gene: TRBJ1-4

CDR3aa: CATSGRGRIDNEQFF
CDR3nt: TGTGCCACCAGTGGACGGGGGCGCATAGACAATGAGCAGTTCTTC
v_gene: TRBV24-1
abundance: NA
d_gene: NA
j_gene: TRBJ2-1

CDR3aa: CASSPDGSNYEQYF
CDR3nt: TGTGCCAGCTCCCCTGACGGGAGTAACTACGAGCAGTACTTC
v_gene: TRBV18
abundance: NA
d_gene: NA
j_gene: TRBJ2-7

CDR3aa: CASSSYGAGTGLNEQYF
CDR3nt: TGTGCCAGCAGCTCTTATGGGGCCGGGACAGGACTGAATGAGCAGTACTTC
v_gene: TRBV7-2
abundance: NA
d_gene: TRBD1
j_gene: TRBJ2-7

CDR3aa: CASADIAGSYNEQFF
CDR3nt: TGTGCCAGCGCAGATATAGCGGGAAGCTACAATGAGCAGTTCTTC
v_gene: TRBV18
abundance: NA
d_gene: TRBD2
j_gene: TRBJ2-1

CDR3aa: CASSLSTGLNTEAFF
CDR3nt: TGTGCCAGCAGCCTAAGCACAGGTTTGAACACTGAAGCTTTCTTT
v_gene: TRBV11-2
abundance: NA
d_gene: NA
j_gene: TRBJ1-1

CDR3aa: CAGSPGTYGYTF
CDR3nt: TGTGCCGGCAGCCCCGGAACTTATGGCTACACCTTC
v_gene: TRBV11-2
abundance: NA
d_gene: NA
j_gene: TRBJ1-2

CDR3aa: CSVVGDSLFDGYTF
CDR3nt: TGCAGCGTCGTCGGGGACAGTCTTTTCGATGGCTACACCTTC
v_gene: TRBV29-1
abundance: few
d_gene: TRBD1
j_gene: TRBJ1-2

CDR3aa: CASSQDPSGGARETQYF
CDR3nt: TGCGCCAGCAGCCAAGATCCTAGCGGGGGGGCTCGAGAGACCCAGTACTTC
v_gene: TRBV4-1
abundance: few
d_gene: TRBD2
j_gene: TRBJ2-5

CDR3aa: CASSESGVGVYGYTF
CDR3nt: TGCGCCAGCAGTGAATCAGGGGTGGGCGTGTATGGCTACACCTTC
v_gene: TRBV2
abundance: NA
d_gene: NA
j_gene: TRBJ1-2

CDR3aa: CASSSDYRAGNSPLHF
CDR3nt: TGTGCCAGCAGTTCCGACTACCGGGCCGGTAATTCACCCCTCCACTTT
v_gene: TRBV12-3/TRBV12-4
abundance: few
d_gene: NA
j_gene: TRBJ1-6

CDR3aa: CASSRDTGGNTIYF
CDR3nt: TGTGCCAGCAGTCGGGACACGGGAGGAAACACCATATATTTT
v_gene: TRBV6-5
abundance: NA
d_gene: NA
j_gene: TRBJ1-3

CDR3aa: CASTLRDRSYEQYF
CDR3nt: TGTGCCAGCACCCTTCGTGACAGGTCCTACGAGCAGTACTTC
v_gene: TRBV12-3/TRBV12-4
abundance: NA
d_gene: NA
j_gene: TRBJ2-7

CDR3aa: CASSLLTGGGNEQFF
CDR3nt: TGTGCCAGCAGCTTACTTACGGGAGGGGGAAATGAGCAGTTCTTC
v_gene: TRBV7-2
abundance: few
d_gene: TRBD2
j_gene: TRBJ2-1

CDR3aa: CASSHLDRRPYEQYF
CDR3nt: TGTGCCAGCAGCCACCTGGACAGGCGCCCCTACGAGCAGTACTTC
v_gene: TRBV11-2
abundance: NA
d_gene: TRBD1
j_gene: TRBJ2-7